A selection of T cell receptor beta chains follows, all from one sample in a study of T cell changes during pregnancy in multiple sclerosis. Assay: immunoSEQ multiplex PCR; the TCRdb copy retains only in-frame clones and omits some. In the table there are about 30,000 clones, approximately 90% of which are singletons. This sample comprised CD8+ T cells from peripheral blood mononuclear cells, obtained before pregnancy. The receptor set was obtained from a female donor with multiple sclerosis, enrolled in a pregnancy study. Each CDR3 is given with its conserved first and last residue. The order of the fields is CDR3 length, V gene, clone size, D gene, J gene, CDR3 DNA, CDR3 protein. D genes are given only for firm matches. The size field is filled for only some rows; it gives once, few, many or a size class.

length: 14
V: TRBV27
size: -
D: -
J: TRBJ1-4
DNA: TGTGCCAGCAGTTTTCTAACAGGACAGGAAAAACTGTTTTTT
CDR3: CASSFLTGQEKLFF

length: 14
V: TRBV7-9
size: -
D: -
J: TRBJ2-1
DNA: TGTGCCAGCAGCCCAGAGGGTTACTACAATGAGCAGTTCTTC
CDR3: CASSPEGYYNEQFF

length: 17
V: TRBV7-6
size: -
D: -
J: TRBJ2-1
DNA: TGTGCCAGCACCCCTTGGGCAGGGTACAGCTCCTACAATGAGCAGTTCTTC
CDR3: CASTPWAGYSSYNEQFF

length: 16
V: TRBV6-6
size: -
D: TRBD2
J: TRBJ2-5
DNA: TGTGCCAGCAGTTACCCCGAGGCTAGCGGGGAAGAGACCCAGTACTTC
CDR3: CASSYPEASGEETQYF

length: 13
V: TRBV6-5
size: -
D: -
J: TRBJ1-1
DNA: TGTGCCAGCAGTTCAGTATCGGGCACTGAAGCTTTCTTT
CDR3: CASSSVSGTEAFF

length: 16
V: TRBV4-3
size: -
D: -
J: TRBJ1-3
DNA: TGCGCCAACAGCCAAGGGTCGGGGGTCTCTGGAAACACCATATATTTT
CDR3: CANSQGSGVSGNTIYF

length: 17
V: TRBV5-1
size: -
D: -
J: TRBJ2-3
DNA: TGCGCCAGCACCGACATTCCACTGAATCAGGGTCCAGATACGCAGTATTTT
CDR3: CASTDIPLNQGPDTQYF

length: 14
V: TRBV14
size: -
D: TRBD1
J: TRBJ2-7
DNA: TGTGCCAGCAGCCGACAGGGGGTTAGGCACGAGCAGTACTTC
CDR3: CASSRQGVRHEQYF

length: 14
V: TRBV2
size: -
D: TRBD1
J: TRBJ1-5
DNA: TGTGCCAGCAGTGGGGACAGCTCTAATCAGCCCCAGCATTTT
CDR3: CASSGDSSNQPQHF

length: 14
V: TRBV10-3
size: -
D: -
J: TRBJ1-2
DNA: TGTGCCATCAGTGTGGGGGCTCAGAGCTATGGCTACACCTTC
CDR3: CAISVGAQSYGYTF

length: 14
V: TRBV6-5
size: -
D: TRBD1
J: TRBJ1-6
DNA: TGTGCCAGCAGTTCACAGGGGGCTGATTCACCCCTCCACTTT
CDR3: CASSSQGADSPLHF

length: 16
V: TRBV13
size: -
D: -
J: TRBJ2-7
DNA: TGTGCCAGCAGCGAAAGGGGCGGGGAGAGCTCCTACGAGCAGTACTTC
CDR3: CASSERGGESSYEQYF

length: 16
V: TRBV29-1
size: -
D: TRBD1
J: TRBJ2-1
DNA: TGCAGCGTTGAAGATCTAGGGGACAGGGAGCCCAATGAGCAGTTCTTC
CDR3: CSVEDLGDREPNEQFF

length: 12
V: TRBV2
size: -
D: -
J: TRBJ2-7
DNA: TGTGCCAGCATCGGCACGGGTTACGAGCAGTACTTC
CDR3: CASIGTGYEQYF

length: 16
V: TRBV7-3
size: -
D: -
J: TRBJ2-2
DNA: TGTGCCAGCAGCTTAGAGGCGCTAGGGAACACCGGGGAGCTGTTTTTT
CDR3: CASSLEALGNTGELFF

length: 14
V: TRBV6-1
size: -
D: -
J: TRBJ2-7
DNA: TGTGCCAGCAGTGAGGCGGGGAGCTCCTACGAGCAGTACTTC
CDR3: CASSEAGSSYEQYF

length: 13
V: TRBV4-3
size: -
D: -
J: TRBJ2-5
DNA: TGCGCCAGCAGCCGAGGAGGGGTAGAGACCCAGTACTTC
CDR3: CASSRGGVETQYF

length: 14
V: TRBV19
size: -
D: -
J: TRBJ2-7
DNA: TGTGCCAGTAGTATTCCTGGCAGTCCCAACGAGCAGTACTTC
CDR3: CASSIPGSPNEQYF

length: 15
V: TRBV7-9
size: -
D: -
J: TRBJ1-4
DNA: TGTGCCAGCAGCGCCCGTGGGACACAGGCAGAAAAACTGTTTTTT
CDR3: CASSARGTQAEKLFF

length: 16
V: TRBV4-1
size: -
D: -
J: TRBJ1-2
DNA: TGCGCCAGCAGCCAAGTCGGCAGGGACTTAATCTATGGCTACACCTTC
CDR3: CASSQVGRDLIYGYTF

length: 14
V: TRBV5-1
size: -
D: -
J: TRBJ2-7
DNA: TGCGCCAGCAGCTTTACAGGACACTTCTACGAGCAGTACTTC
CDR3: CASSFTGHFYEQYF

length: 15
V: TRBV2
size: medium-sized
D: -
J: TRBJ2-2
DNA: TGTGCCAGCAGCCAGGGGAAGGTGTTACCCGGGGAGCTGTTTTTT
CDR3: CASSQGKVLPGELFF

length: 12
V: TRBV13
size: -
D: -
J: TRBJ2-3
DNA: TGTGCCAGCAGCTTAGAGGAGGGTACGCAGTATTTT
CDR3: CASSLEEGTQYF

length: 14
V: TRBV13
size: -
D: -
J: TRBJ1-1
DNA: TGTGCCAGCAGCCGACAAGGGGAGAACACTGAAGCTTTCTTT
CDR3: CASSRQGENTEAFF

length: 16
V: TRBV9
size: -
D: -
J: TRBJ2-1
DNA: TGTGCCAGCAGCAATAGCGGAGGAAGCTCCTACAATGAGCAGTTCTTC
CDR3: CASSNSGGSSYNEQFF

length: 13
V: TRBV7-9
size: -
D: -
J: TRBJ2-7
DNA: TGTGCCAGCAGCCCACAAGGGGCCTACGAGCAGTACTTC
CDR3: CASSPQGAYEQYF

length: 16
V: TRBV5-1
size: -
D: TRBD2
J: TRBJ2-7
DNA: TGCGCCAGCAGCTCCTATAGCGGGGGGACTTCCTACGAGCAGTACTTC
CDR3: CASSSYSGGTSYEQYF

length: 19
V: TRBV19
size: -
D: TRBD2
J: TRBJ2-1
DNA: TGTGCCAGTACCCAACCGGGACAGCGTAGCGGGAGGTTGTGGAATGAGCAGTTCTTC
CDR3: CASTQPGQRSGRLWNEQFF

length: 16
V: TRBV10-3
size: -
D: -
J: TRBJ1-1
DNA: TGTGCCATCAGTGTTTCGGGACACACTGTGAACACTGAAGCTTTCTTT
CDR3: CAISVSGHTVNTEAFF